A selection of T cell receptor beta chains follows, all from one sample in a study of tumor and adjacent non-tumor tissue in lung cancer. MiXCR, applied by TCRdb to the multiplex PCR reads, yields one record per CDR3 protein. The table records over 110,000 distinct CDR3 sequences, around 60% of them present only once. The specimen was lung tumor tissue. All receptors derive from a man aged 60-69 years with small cell lung cancer. Both conserved end residues are part of each CDR3. The D gene is left open where the match is weak. Expanded clones are given a class, and other clones once, few, many or no size at all.

few	TRBV6-2/TRBV6-3	TRBJ2-6	TRBD1	CASSPRGPGANVLTF	TGTGCCAGCAGTCCCAGGGGGCCTGGGGCCAACGTCCTGACTTTC
.	TRBV11-2	TRBJ2-2	.	CASTVRRPTRELFF	TGTGCCAGCACCGTTAGGAGACCCACCCGGGAGCTGTTTTTT
.	TRBV4-1	TRBJ2-4	TRBD1	CASSQGTGGGRYIQYF	TGCGCCAGCAGCCAAGGCACAGGGGGCGGAAGGTACATTCAGTACTTC
.	TRBV11-3	TRBJ2-1	.	CASSMDGRLHYNEQFF	TGTGCCAGCAGTATGGACGGCAGGCTTCATTACAATGAGCAGTTCTTC
.	TRBV20-1	TRBJ2-1	.	CSAGANSGGRYNEQFF	TGCAGTGCTGGGGCCAATAGCGGAGGTCGGTACAATGAGCAGTTCTTC
many	TRBV6-5	TRBJ1-2	TRBD1	CASRTGSNYGYTF	TGTGCCAGCCGGACAGGGAGTAACTATGGCTACACCTTC
.	TRBV11-3	TRBJ2-3	.	CASSLVFHTQCF	TGTGCCAGCAGCTTAGTCTTCCATACGCAGTGTTTT
.	TRBV11-2	TRBJ1-4	TRBD1	CGSSLGRTGAHEKLFF	TGTGGCAGCAGCTTAGGGCGGACAGGAGCTCATGAAAAACTGTTTTTT
.	TRBV4-1	TRBJ2-1	TRBD2	CAGSQTGTSGSFERFF	TGCGCCGGCAGCCAGACCGGGACTAGCGGGAGTTTTGAGCGGTTCTTC
.	TRBV4-1	TRBJ2-2	.	CASSQDRGWAGTGELFF	TGCGCTAGCAGCCAAGATAGAGGGTGGGCGGGCACCGGGGAGCTGTTTTTT
.	TRBV12-3/TRBV12-4	TRBJ1-2	.	CASSPVQRPIGYTF	TGTGCCAGCAGTCCCGTGCAGAGGCCCATTGGCTACACCTTC
once	TRBV6-1	TRBJ2-6	TRBD1	CASTRQGGRSGANVLTF	TGCGCCAGCACTCGACAGGGGGGTCGCTCTGGGGCCAACGTCCTGACTTTC
few	TRBV6-1	TRBJ1-1	TRBD1	CATSTRQGRAFF	TGTGCCACATCAACCCGACAGGGAAGAGCTTTCTTT
few	TRBV7-9	TRBJ2-3	.	CASSHGPPRDTQYF	TGTGCCAGCAGTCACGGGCCGCCTCGGGATACGCAGTATTTT
.	TRBV11-3	TRBJ1-6	TRBD1	CASSQHSDRVSTRTNSPLHF	TGTGCCAGCAGCCAGCACAGTGACAGGGTCTCAACTCGAACAAATTCACCCCTCCACTTT
many	TRBV28	TRBJ2-7	.	CASSSQGEQYF	TGTGCCAGCAGTTCACAGGGCGAGCAGTACTTC
many	TRBV6-6	TRBJ2-2	.	CASSYSLATGELFF	TGTGCCAGCAGTTACTCCCTGGCCACCGGGGAGCTGTTTTTT
.	TRBV20-1	TRBJ2-3	.	CSANTLGDSQYF	TGCAGTGCTAACACTCTAGGGGATTCGCAGTATTTT
.	TRBV5-4	TRBJ2-5	.	CASSSPDPLQVTQYF	TGTGCCAGCAGCTCCCCCGACCCCTTGCAGGTGACCCAGTACTTC
.	TRBV11-3	TRBJ2-1	TRBD2	CASSLDGRSYNDQFF	TGTGCCAGCAGCTTAGACGGGAGGTCCTACAATGATCAGTTCTTC
many	TRBV7-9	TRBJ2-3	TRBD2	CASSPSGSTDTQYF	TGTGCCAGCAGCCCTAGCGGGAGTACAGATACGCAGTATTTT
.	TRBV12-3/TRBV12-4	TRBJ2-1	.	CASNLHGEQFF	TGTGCCAGCAATCTCCACGGTGAGCAGTTCTTC
.	TRBV20-1	TRBJ2-1	TRBD2	CSLGGGLATNEQFF	TGCAGTCTCGGGGGCGGACTAGCGACCAATGAGCAGTTCTTC
.	TRBV29-1	TRBJ2-3	.	CGVDVGRGWMATQYF	TGCGGCGTTGACGTAGGACGCGGTTGGATGGCTACGCAGTATTTT
.	TRBV24-1	TRBJ2-2	.	CATSDGGSHTGELFF	TGTGCCACCAGTGATGGGGGCAGCCACACCGGGGAGCTGTTTTTT
.	TRBV11-3	TRBJ2-1	.	CASSLAGYNVQIF	TGTGCCAGCAGCTTAGCGGGTTACAATGTGCAGATCTTC
.	TRBV6-5	TRBJ2-2	TRBD2	CASSYRTSGTGIGELFF	TGTGCCAGCAGTTACCGGACTAGCGGGACGGGCATCGGGGAGCTGTTTTTT
once	TRBV20-1	TRBJ2-1	.	CSARVSINIRNEQFF	TGCAGTGCTAGAGTCTCGATTAACATAAGGAATGAGCAGTTCTTC
once	TRBV11-2	TRBJ2-6	.	CASSLSGDGANALTF	TGTGCCAGCAGCTTATCAGGGGATGGGGCCAACGCCCTGACTTTC
.	TRBV11-3	TRBJ2-1	.	CASSAENEDGQFF	TGTGCCAGCAGCGCAGAGAATGAGGATGGGCAGTTCTTC
many	TRBV6-2/TRBV6-3	TRBJ1-1	.	CASSYLGAAEAFF	TGTGCCAGCAGTTACCTAGGGGCCGCTGAAGCTTTCTTT